A selection of T cell receptor beta chains follows, all from one sample in a study of shared clonotypes between healthy human individuals. This table comes from immunoSEQ multiplex PCR, and its TCRdb copy is limited to in-frame clones, with some not included. The data hold roughly 1 million clones, with about 70% observed a single time. The sequenced sample was memory CD4+ T cells sorted from blood. Receptors were obtained from a young man in good health. Each CDR3 is given without its conserved first and last residue.

TRBV2 ASSANVGLY
TRBV25-1 ASSEAGAYTEAF
TRBV4-2 ASSQDGGRYNEQF
TRBV7-9 ASSLDGTPTLTDTQY
TRBV6-1 ASKGGTVETQY
TRBV11-3 ASSYRGDSYEQY
TRBV28 ASSFLQAMSALH
TRBV10-3 AISKQGELYNSPLH
TRBV29-1 SVEKGQGYGYT
TRBV27 ASSPVRGSAERETQY
TRBV11-3 ASSLGQRGAQETQY
TRBV19 ASSIRYGSENQPQH
TRBV18 ASSPPERALGELF
TRBV4-1 ASSLRGNSPLH
TRBV5-4 ASTPGGPVMNTEAF
TRBV6-1 ASSEGQGFNYGYT
TRBV28 ASSPGGPGELF
TRBV7-2 ASNLNRETPLH
TRBV6-1 ASRGQGGSNQPQH
TRBV9 ASSTTGLGNEQF
TRBV11-1 ASSSGFSGANVLT
TRBV28 ASSPPPSLAGGEQY
TRBV27 ASRGAGGEQY